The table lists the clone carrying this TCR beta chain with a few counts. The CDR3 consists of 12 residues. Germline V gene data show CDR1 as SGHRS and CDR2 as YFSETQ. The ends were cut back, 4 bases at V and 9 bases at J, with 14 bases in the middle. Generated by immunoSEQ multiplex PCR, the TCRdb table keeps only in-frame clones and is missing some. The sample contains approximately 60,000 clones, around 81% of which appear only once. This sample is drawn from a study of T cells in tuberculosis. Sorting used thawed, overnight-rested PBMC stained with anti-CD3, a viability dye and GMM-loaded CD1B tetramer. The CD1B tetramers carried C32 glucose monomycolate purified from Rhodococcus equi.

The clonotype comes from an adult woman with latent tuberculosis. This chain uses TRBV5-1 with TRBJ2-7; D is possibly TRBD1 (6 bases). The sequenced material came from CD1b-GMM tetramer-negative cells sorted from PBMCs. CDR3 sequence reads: CASSEQGDGQYF. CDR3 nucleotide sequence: TGCGCCAGCAGCGAACAGGGAGACGGGCAGTACTTC.